One and the same sample provided the 26 T cell receptor beta chains below, sequenced in a study of blood T cells in healthy people across ages. It was with a sample-barcoded 5' primer and a J-beta primer mix that a second PCR of roughly 7 to 12 cycles was run. MiXCR, applied by TCRdb to the 5' RACE reads, yields one record per CDR3 protein. This repertoire shows hundreds of thousands of distinct CDR3 sequences, roughly 31% found once; its top ten account for around 14%. Material: blood. All receptors come from a woman aged 80 or over in good health.

For the CDR3, the DNA is TGTGCCAGCAGCTTAGGTCGGCCAGGGACATACAATGAGCAGTTCTTC. This gives the protein CASSLGRPGTYNEQFF. This sequence joins TRBV7-9 and TRBJ2-1, with D maybe TRBD1 (6 bases). With 1 base removed from V and 4 bases from J, the gap between germline ends came to 14 bases. The CDR3 length is 16 residues. The V gene's germline CDR1 is SEHNR and CDR2 FQNEAQ (reference sequence).

Remarks on this clonotype: A read error may be the cause here, since a much bigger clone is one base away. The chain is built from TRBV11-1 and TRBJ2-3; TRBD2 matches at 11 bases. Germline trimming cut 7 bases from V and 6 bases from J; bases unmatched to any gene: 12. The CDR3 is 16 amino acids. Germline CDR1 SGHAT, CDR2 FQDESV (reference sequence). CDR3 residues: CASTSGTSGLCDTQYF. The CDR3, as DNA: TGTGCCAGCACCTCCGGGACTAGCGGACTATGTGATACGCAGTATTTT.

This clonotype appeared a few times. A much larger clone differs by one base, so this may be a read error. The gene calls are TRBV7-2 and TRBJ2-7; tentative D call: TRBD2 (6 bases). With 4 bases removed from V and 7 bases from J, the gap between germline ends came to 17 bases. The CDR3 is made up of 14 amino acids. The germline gives CDR1 SGHTA, CDR2 FQGNSA. The CDR3 protein is CASSCRSGWGEQYF. Written as DNA, the CDR3 is TGTGCCAGCAGCTGTAGAAGCGGGTGGGGGGAGCAGTACTTC.

The chain has TRBV4-1 and TRBJ1-2; 7 bases map to TRBD1. Germline-derived CDR1 and CDR2 are MGHRA and YSYEKL. This CDR3 region has 17 residues. The ends lost 0 bases at V and 5 bases at J; junction bases unmatched: 12. The CDR3 sequence is CASSQDQQGTMTYGYTF. In DNA, the CDR3 is TGCGCCAGCAGCCAAGATCAACAGGGGACAATGACTTATGGCTACACCTTC.

On this clonotype: A read error may produce the germline difference seen at one junction end. This chain connects TRBV5-6 to TRBJ1-4, with D possibly matching TRBD1 (6 bases). Per germline, CDR1 SGHDT and CDR2 YYEEEE. The CDR3 is 16 residues long. As DNA, the CDR3 is TGTGCCAGCAGCCTAAGCAGGGGATGGGGAAATGAAAAACGGTTTTTT. Amino acid sequence: CASSLSRGWGNEKRFF.

In regard to this clonotype: This may come from a read error, since a much larger clone is one base off. The chain recombines TRBV12-3 or TRBV12-4 with TRBJ2-7; a weak D match, TRBD2 (7 bases). This CDR3 region has 15 residues. CDR3 protein: CASSLGGDSYNEQYF. The CDR3 bases are TGTGCCAGCAGCTTAGGGGGGGACTCCTACAATGAGCAGTACTTC.

This chain uses TRBV12-3 or TRBV12-4 with TRBJ1-1; 7 bases match TRBD1. V lost 8 bases, J lost 4 bases, and 10 bases stayed unmatched. There are 14 residues in the CDR3. Written as DNA, the CDR3 is TGTGCCAGCGTCTGGACAGGCTCAGGCACTGAAGCTTTCTTT. Translating it yields CASVWTGSGTEAFF.

In this sample, this clonotype turned up many times. The chain employs TRBV21-1 and TRBJ2-3; the table's D gene call, TRBD1, was not cross checked with the DNA. TRBV21-1 is given as a pseudogene. CDR3 length equals 15 residues. The CDR3 loop is CASSSRTDCTDTQYF. DNA for the CDR3: TGTGCCAGCAGCTCCCGGACAGATTGCACAGATACGCAGTATTTT.

This clonotype was counted at least ten times. J is TRBJ2-5 and V is TRBV5-5; tentatively, D is TRBD2 (7 bases). Germline V gene data show CDR1 as SGHKS and CDR2 as YYEKEE (reference sequence). The V gene lost 4 bases and the J gene lost 4 bases, with 17 bases spanning the gap. The CDR3 runs 15 residues. In nucleotides, the CDR3 is TGTGCCAGCAGCGGGGGGGCCCGAGGAGGAGAGACCCAGTACTTC. This encodes CASSGGARGGETQYF.

This clonotype occurred many times. CDR3 DNA sequence: TGTGCCAGCAGTGTTCGACTATACAATGAGCAGTTCTTC. Amino acid sequence: CASSVRLYNEQFF. The chain links TRBV2 to TRBJ2-1, with a possible D match to TRBD2 (5 bases). The CDR3 runs to 13 residues. Germline loops: CDR1 SNHLY, CDR2 FYNNEI. Trimming removed 4 bases at V and 4 bases at J, with 8 bases between.

This clonotype was detected many times. The genes are TRBV9 and TRBJ2-3; 8 bases align to TRBD2. CDR3 length equals 15 residues. Germline lookup yields CDR1 SGDLS and CDR2 YYNGEE. Trimming at V came to 3 bases and at J to 2 bases, leaving 5 bases not matched to a gene. The CDR3 region has the DNA TGTGCCAGCAGCGCACTAGCGGCCTCCACAGATACGCAGTATTTT. Translated, it gives CASSALAASTDTQYF.

This clonotype showed up just a few times. V gene TRBV9 combines with J gene TRBJ2-7, with D perhaps assigned TRBD1 or TRBD2 (5 bases each). Looked up from germline, CDR1 is SGDLS and CDR2 is YYNGEE. V was clipped by 7 bases and J by 7 bases, with 15 bases between them. The CDR3 loop spans 12 amino acids. CDR3 loop: CASASGRNEQYF. The CDR3 DNA is TGTGCCAGCGCCTCAGGGAGAAATGAGCAGTACTTC.

This clonotype was seen a single time. The chain couples TRBV20-1 to TRBJ1-1, with D possibly TRBD1 on 6 matching bases. Germline V CDR1 and CDR2: DFQATT, SNEGSKA (reference sequence). Trimming took off 1 base at V and 4 bases at J, with 10 bases between the two ends. The CDR3 contains 13 residues. This chain's CDR3 is CSARAGAFTEAFF. The CDR3 DNA is TGCAGTGCTAGAGCGGGGGCTTTCACTGAAGCTTTCTTT.

This clonotype was seen a handful of times. The rearrangement links TRBV5-4 to TRBJ1-4; 8 bases map to TRBD1. The CDR3 spans 13 residues. Unmatched junction bases numbered 3, after V lost 3 bases and J lost 8 bases. The germline gives CDR1 SGHNT, CDR2 YYREEE (reference sequence). CDR3 bases: TGTGCCAGCAGCTGGACAGGGCGGGAAAAACTGTTTTTT. Its protein is CASSWTGREKLFF.

The rearrangement joins TRBV20-1 to TRBJ2-5, with 11 bases identical to TRBD2. Germline V gives CDR1 DFQATT, CDR2 SNEGSKA (reference sequence). Trimming removed 0 bases from V and 5 bases from J; junction bases left unmatched: 2. This CDR3 has 14 amino acids. The CDR3: CSARDRLAGETQYF. The CDR3 nucleotides read TGCAGTGCTAGAGATCGACTAGCGGGGGAGACCCAGTACTTC.

This clonotype was counted between two and nine times. The chain carries TRBV30 and TRBJ1-5, with D possibly TRBD1 on 6 matching bases. V lost 5 bases and J lost 4, with 15 bases in between. This CDR3 has 14 amino acids. CDR1 GTSNPN and CDR2 SVGIG come from the germline V gene (reference sequence). CDR3 DNA: TGTGCCTGGTCGACGGGACATACTAATCAGCCCCAGCATTTT. Translation: CAWSTGHTNQPQHF.

This clonotype was seen repeatedly, ten times or more. The chain couples TRBV4-1 to TRBJ2-1; 8 bases line up with TRBD2. The CDR3 spans 16 residues. Germline CDR1 is MGHRA and CDR2 is YSYEKL. The V gene end was trimmed by 4 bases and the J gene end by 4 bases; junction bases not matched to a gene: 9. The CDR3 spells CASSPRGAGEYNEQFF. CDR3 DNA: TGCGCCAGCAGCCCCCGGGGAGCGGGAGAATACAATGAGCAGTTCTTC.

This clonotype showed up just a few times. The gene calls are TRBV28 and TRBJ1-2; D call uncertain. V lost 10 bases, J lost 2 bases, and 8 bases lay in between. The CDR3 extends over 11 amino acids. The germline V gene encodes CDR1 MDHEN and CDR2 SYDVKM. The CDR3 spells CATTSNYGYTF. The CDR3 DNA reads TGTGCCACCACCTCAAACTATGGCTACACCTTC.

Concerning this clonotype itself: A much more abundant neighbour one base away suggests this may be a read error. V usage is TRBV5-8 and J usage is TRBJ2-7; 7 positions agree with TRBD2. Germline V gives CDR1 SGHTS, CDR2 YDEGEE. V gave up 3 bases and J gave up 7 bases; unmatched junction bases: 16. This CDR3 is built from 16 residues. The CDR3 DNA follows: TGTGCCAGCAGCTGGTATAGCGGGCCTAACATGGATGAGCAGTACTTC. It encodes CASSWYSGPNMDEQYF.

Many counts were recorded for this clonotype. J is TRBJ2-5 and V is TRBV24-1; the match to TRBD1 covers 7 bases. The CDR3 sequence is 15 residues long. Germline assignment: CDR1 KGHDR and CDR2 SFDVKD. With 5 bases clipped from V and 1 base from J, the junction kept 6 bases outside the gene matches. CDR3 nucleotides: TGTGCCACCAGTGTTCACAGGGGAACCCAAGAGACCCAGTACTTC. It specifies CATSVHRGTQETQYF.

As DNA, the CDR3 is TGTGCCTCCCACCGGCAGGGGGCTAACTATGGCTACACCTTC. Amino acid sequence: CASHRQGANYGYTF. The chain carries TRBV30 and TRBJ1-2; 7 bases map to TRBD1. CDR1 GTSNPN and CDR2 SVGIG come from the germline V gene (reference sequence). V was pared by 7 bases and J by 0 bases, with 8 bases of the junction left unmatched. CDR3 length: 14 residues.

The V gene is TRBV5-1, the J gene TRBJ2-1, with D perhaps TRBD1 or TRBD2 (5 bases each). The DNA end is a closer match to TRBJ2-7, so the J assignment may be wrong. Germline V gene sequence: CDR1 SGHRS, CDR2 YFSETQ. The CDR3 contains 16 residues. This CDR3 reads CASRYGTATGYNEQYF. DNA for the CDR3: TGCGCCAGCAGATATGGGACCGCCACAGGCTACAATGAGCAGTACTTC.

This clonotype has just a few counts. The rearrangement uses TRBV6-6 and TRBJ1-1, with TRBD1 matching over 12 bases. Per germline, CDR1 MNHNY and CDR2 SVGAGI (reference sequence). J lost 6 bases, V lost 5 bases, and 10 bases had no gene match. This CDR3 is built from 16 residues. The CDR3: CASSNPGTGGVSEAFF. CDR3 DNA sequence: TGTGCCAGCAGTAATCCCGGGACAGGGGGCGTCTCTGAAGCTTTCTTT.

The sample holds many counts of this clonotype. The V call is TRBV7-2, the J call TRBJ2-7, with 10 bases lining up with TRBD2. V was clipped by 1 base and J by 0 bases; unmatched bases: 0. In germline, CDR1 is SGHTA, CDR2 FQGNSA. This CDR3 is built from 15 residues. The CDR3, as DNA: TGTGCCAGCAGCTTAGGGACTAGCGGCTCCTACGAGCAGTACTTC. Encoded protein: CASSLGTSGSYEQYF.

The genes are TRBV20-1 and TRBJ2-7; D is possibly TRBD1 (6 bases). The CDR3 extends over 15 amino acids. With 0 bases removed from V and 0 bases from J, the gap between germline ends came to 12 bases. Germline assignment: CDR1 DFQATT and CDR2 SNEGSKA (reference sequence). Here the CDR3 DNA reads TGCAGTGCTAGAGATCAGAGGGGGAGCTCCTACGAGCAGTACTTC. This codes for CSARDQRGSSYEQYF.

Remarks on this clonotype: One junction end does not reproduce the germline sequence, and a read error may be involved. The rearrangement joins TRBV4-3 to TRBJ2-1; 8 bases match TRBD2. This CDR3 is built from 19 residues. The germline V gene encodes CDR1 LGHNA and CDR2 YSLEER. In DNA, the CDR3 is TGCGCCAACAGCCAAGACAACGGGGGGGCAACCTTTAGGCGGAATGAGCAGTTCTTC. Amino acid sequence: CANSQDNGGATFRRNEQFF.